The clone carrying this T cell receptor (beta chain) was observed once. This sample is part of a study of blood T cell repertoires in COVID-19. Study at large: Collection of acute and convalescent COVID-19 samples took place in the United States, Italy and Spain. Nucleic acid was either cDNA or gDNA, and it came from T cells, B-cell-depleted T cells, or PBMCs.

Germline V gene data show CDR1 as ENHRY and CDR2 as SYGVKD. V lost 8 bases and J lost 5; bases outside the gene matches: 8. The CDR3 runs 13 residues. Study processing details: Reference gene primer amplification gave estimated nucleated cell counts. Sequencing was performed with immunoSEQ multiplex PCR; in TCRdb, only in-frame clones are kept and a portion is missing. V, J and clone size are taken as reported in that table, and D and trimming were inferred from the DNA itself. The sample consists of roughly 230,000 clones, approximately 81% of them appearing once. This sequence originates from a man between 35 and 55 years old with acute or convalescent COVID-19. The sample taken for sequencing was peripheral blood. The chain employs TRBV10-3 and TRBJ1-1; 7 nucleotides align to TRBD1. CDR3 sequence reads: CAIRFDRDTEAFF. DNA for the CDR3: TGTGCCATCCGATTCGACAGGGATACTGAAGCTTTCTTT.